This TCR beta chain was profiled in a study of OX40 agonist ivuxolimab in advanced cancers. Regarding the study as a whole: Clonal expansion among partial responders at 0.1-3.0 mg/kg ranked near the lowest.

This clone was found once. The target antigen is unknown. Using immunoSEQ multiplex PCR, the repertoire was profiled, and TCRdb retains in-frame clones only, with some absent. The sample has about 63,000 clones; roughly nine tenths are singletons. Germline CDR1 and CDR2: LGHNA and YSLEER. V shed 1 base and J shed 0 bases, with 7 bases lying between them. This CDR3 contains 14 residues. Sample: CD4+ or CD8+ T cells sorted from blood, taken in a trial of the OX40 agonist ivuxolimab. The clonotype originates from an adult with an advanced solid tumor such as melanoma, head and neck, liver or kidney cancer. This sequence joins TRBV4-3 and TRBJ2-7; D call uncertain. In DNA form, the CDR3 reads TGCGCCAGCAGCCAAGCTTGGGGCTCCTACGAGCAGTACTTC. Protein sequence: CASSQAWGSYEQYF.